This TCR beta chain derives from a study of tumor-infiltrating lymphocytes in primary liver carcinoma. Study conclusions and caveats: Bulk unsorted samples prevented comparison of CD4+ and CD8+ repertoires.

The CDR3 is 15 residues long. Germline CDR1 ENHRY, CDR2 SYGVKD. With respect to this clonotype: As yet, its antigen is unknown. A much larger clone lies one base from this, so it may be a read error.

A constant-region primer served to make TCR beta cDNA from around 540 ng total RNA. Each TCR beta library was derived from three nested multiplex PCR rounds that employed slightly modified ARM-PCR. Investigators reported that the first two PCR rounds, at 10 cycles each, used TRBV1-TRBV30 forward primers with a C-beta reverse primer. One entry per CDR3 protein results from TCRdb running MiXCR on the multiplex PCR reads. The data hold approximately 330,000 distinct CDR3 sequences, with around three fifths observed a single time. RNA was extracted from whole blood without cell sorting, alongside germline DNA.

Source material: peripheral blood. The chain is built from TRBV10-3 and TRBJ2-3, with D possibly matching TRBD2 (5 bases). This receptor was taken from a man aged 40-49 years with primary liver carcinoma and hepatitis B virus infection. Here the CDR3 reads CDIRRGEQPTDTQYF. The CDR3 DNA sequence: TGTGACATCAGACGTGGGGAGCAGCCCACAGATACGCAGTATTTT.